Following are 21 T cell receptor beta chains from one sample sequenced in a study of CD8+ T cells in alopecia areata. Extraction of RNA preceded its reverse transcription into cDNA, which served as the sequencing template. This table comes from immunoSEQ multiplex PCR, and its TCRdb copy is limited to in-frame clones, with some not included. The sample carries around 35,000 clones, approximately 60% recorded once. The sequencing input was NKG2D-high CD8+ T cells sorted from blood. The origin of the receptors is a human donor with alopecia areata.

The gene calls are TRBV9 and TRBJ1-2; unclear D gene. The CDR3 runs 12 residues. Deletions cut 3 bases from V and 5 bases from J, with 8 bases between. CDR1 is SGDLS and CDR2 is YYNGEE in the germline V gene. The CDR3 loop is CASSARGYGYTF. CDR3 DNA: TGTGCCAGCAGCGCTAGAGGGTATGGCTACACCTTC.

This chain joins TRBV15 and TRBJ2-1; 11 nucleotides align to TRBD2. Germline-derived CDR1 and CDR2 are LNHNV and YYDKDF (reference sequence). With V trimmed by 0 bases and J by 8 bases, 6 bases remained unmatched. The CDR3 totals 16 residues. The CDR3 region is CATSRDWASGRHEQFF. The CDR3 region has the DNA TGTGCCACCAGCAGAGATTGGGCTAGCGGGAGGCATGAGCAGTTCTTC. The full variable domain, its missing parts supplied by reference TRBV15 and TRBJ2-1, is DAMVIQNPRYQVTQFGKPVTLSCSQTLNHNVMYWYQQKSSQAPKLLFHYYDKDFNNEADTPDNFQSRRPNTSFCFLDIRSPGLGDTAMYLCATSRDWASGRHEQFFGPGTRLTVL.

This clone appeared a few times. The V call is TRBV29-1, the J call TRBJ2-1; 7 bases align to TRBD1. CDR1 is SQVTM and CDR2 is ANQGSEA in the germline V gene. CDR3 size: 14 residues. Trimming removed 1 base from V and 7 bases from J; junction bases left unmatched: 7. CDR3 region: CSVEGTGRRNEQFF. The DNA of the CDR3 is TGCAGCGTTGAAGGGACAGGCCGTAGGAATGAGCAGTTCTTC.

The chain is built from TRBV7-2 and TRBJ2-3; TRBD2 matches 7 bases. Unmatched junction bases numbered 5, after V lost 3 bases and J lost 2 bases. The germline CDR1 and CDR2 sequences are SGHTA and FQGNSA. CDR3 length: 15 residues. In DNA, the CDR3 is TGTGCCAGCAGCTTCAGACTAGCTTCCACAGATACGCAGTATTTT. As protein: CASSFRLASTDTQYF. Variable domain in full (rest from reference TRBV7-2 and TRBJ2-3): GAGVSQSPSNKVTEKGKDVELRCDPISGHTALYWYRQSLGQGLEFLIYFQGNSAPDKSGLPSDRFSAERTGGSVSTLTIQRTQQEDSAVYLCASSFRLASTDTQYFGPGTRLTVL.

The rearrangement joins TRBV9 to TRBJ1-2, with D tentatively TRBD1 (6 bases). Germline CDR1 reads SGDLS; CDR2 reads YYNGEE. There are 14 residues in the CDR3. The V and J ends lost 4 bases and 8 bases respectively, with 18 bases between them. CDR3 in DNA: TGTGCCAGCAGCCTCCGGGGGGCCTGGGAGGGCTACACCTTC. It codes for CASSLRGAWEGYTF.

The sample holds a few counts of this clone. The chain employs TRBV19 and TRBJ2-1; TRBD2 aligns across 7 bases. This CDR3 is built from 16 residues. V trimming: 1 base; J trimming: 0 bases; junction bases outside the gene matches: 3. Per germline, CDR1 LNHDA and CDR2 SQIVND (reference sequence). CDR3 nucleotides: TGTGCCAGTAGTATAGTAGCGGGCCTCTCCTACAATGAGCAGTTCTTC. Its translation: CASSIVAGLSYNEQFF.

This clone was seen a handful of times. The chain uses TRBV20-1 and TRBJ2-3; D not resolved. The CDR3 consists of 10 residues. Per germline, CDR1 DFQATT and CDR2 SNEGSKA (reference sequence). Trimming took off 6 bases at V and 4 bases at J, with 5 bases between the two ends. This CDR3 is CSAEADTQYF. DNA of the CDR3: TGCAGTGCCGAAGCAGATACGCAGTATTTT.

The chain couples TRBV19 to TRBJ2-3; D unresolved. The CDR3 is 9 amino acids. Germline loops: CDR1 LNHDA, CDR2 SQIVND (reference sequence). The CDR3 loop is CVRPDTQYF. CDR3 nucleotides: TGTGTCCGACCGGATACGCAGTATTTT.

The table lists this clone with a count of one. This chain uses TRBV6-6 with TRBJ2-1; no reliable D call. Per germline, CDR1 MNHNY and CDR2 SVGAGI (reference sequence). Trimming shortened V by 2 bases and J by 8 bases, and 10 bases separated the two germline ends. The CDR3 loop spans 13 amino acids. Here the CDR3 reads CASSYGVRDEQFF. The CDR3 DNA is TGTGCCAGCAGTTACGGGGTACGGGATGAGCAGTTCTTC.

The chain joins TRBV4-1 to TRBJ1-5; D is ambiguous. Deletions cut 3 bases from V and 4 bases from J, with 16 bases between. The germline V gene has CDR1 MGHRA and CDR2 YSYEKL. The CDR3 is made up of 16 amino acids. CDR3 in DNA: TGCGCCAGCAGCCAGGAAAGGGCGGCCCGAAATCAGCCCCAGCATTTT. This encodes CASSQERAARNQPQHF.

The rearrangement links TRBV11-2 to TRBJ2-3; TRBD2 aligns across 11 bases. The CDR3 is made up of 15 amino acids. Per germline, CDR1 SGHAT and CDR2 FQNNGV. V trimming: 5 bases; J trimming: 3 bases; junction bases outside the gene matches: 4. The CDR3 loop reads CASSQLAGVTDTQYF. CDR3 coding DNA: TGTGCCAGCAGCCAACTAGCGGGAGTGACAGATACGCAGTATTTT.

For the CDR3, the DNA is TGTGCCAGCACTTCTCCGGGACAGGAAAACCACACCTTC. Its protein product is CASTSPGQENHTF. The chain links TRBV7-9 to TRBJ1-2; 8 positions agree with TRBD1. Germline V gene lookup returns CDR1 SEHNR and CDR2 FQNEAQ (reference sequence). After removal of 7 bases from V and 12 bases from J, the junction contained 13 bases not matched to a gene. The CDR3 consists of 13 residues.

V gene TRBV7-2 combines with J gene TRBJ2-5, with D possibly being TRBD2 (6 bases). V lost 5 bases, J lost 4 bases, and 11 bases lay in between. CDR1 and CDR2 (germline): SGHTA, FQGNSA. This CDR3 region has 13 residues. CDR3 in DNA: TGTGCCAGCAGCCCGGAGGGGCGAGAGACCCAGTACTTC. Translation: CASSPEGRETQYF. The variable domain in full, completed from reference TRBV7-2 and TRBJ2-5, reads GAGVSQSPSNKVTEKGKDVELRCDPISGHTALYWYRQSLGQGLEFLIYFQGNSAPDKSGLPSDRFSAERTGGSVSTLTIQRTQQEDSAVYLCASSPEGRETQYFGPGTRLLVL.

This rearrangement joins TRBV29-1 to TRBJ2-7; D perhaps matches TRBD1 (6 bases). Trimming removed 1 base from V and 2 bases from J, with 15 bases in between. The CDR3 totals 15 residues. Germline V gives CDR1 SQVTM, CDR2 ANQGSEA. Written as DNA, the CDR3 is TGCAGCGTTGAAGGGGAAGATGGGGACACCTACGAGCAGTACTTC. Protein product: CSVEGEDGDTYEQYF.

In its sample, this clone was seen a few times. The gene calls are TRBV28 and TRBJ1-1, with D hard to call. The CDR3 is 11 amino acids. CDR1 and CDR2 (germline): MDHEN, SYDVKM. V lost 6 bases and J lost 5, with 7 bases in between. The CDR3 bases are TGTGCCAGCAGCCCCGGGACTGAAGCTTTCTTT. It encodes CASSPGTEAFF.

This sequence joins TRBV25-1 and TRBJ1-2; a weak D match, TRBD1 (6 bases). The CDR3 loop spans 16 amino acids. From germline, CDR1 is MGHDK and CDR2 SYGVNS. The germline V and J ends were trimmed by 0 bases and 6 bases, with 17 bases remaining between them. The CDR3 region is CASSEYAGVGEDGYTF. CDR3 coding DNA: TGTGCCAGCAGTGAATACGCAGGGGTCGGAGAGGATGGCTACACCTTC.

The V call is TRBV9, the J call TRBJ2-7; TRBD2 matches 7 bases. This CDR3 has 16 residues. Trimming took 4 bases from V and 0 from J; bases not matched to a gene: 10. The germline V gene encodes CDR1 SGDLS and CDR2 YYNGEE. The CDR3 nucleotides read TGTGCCAGCAGCCCCGGCCCGACGGGGGGCTCCTACGAGCAGTACTTC. Translation gives CASSPGPTGGSYEQYF.

This clone is a singleton in its sample. V and J are TRBV9 and TRBJ2-3; TRBD2 matches 13 bases. Germline CDR1 and CDR2: SGDLS and YYNGEE. The CDR3 loop spans 18 amino acids. Trimming removed 1 base from V and 3 bases from J; junction bases left unmatched: 8. CDR3 nucleotide sequence: TGTGCCAGCAGCGTACGTACCGGGACTAGCGGGATGACAGATACGCAGTATTTT. The encoded protein is CASSVRTGTSGMTDTQYF.

The chain uses TRBV7-3 and TRBJ2-1, with D maybe TRBD2 (7 bases). Germline loops: CDR1 SGHTA, CDR2 FQGTGA. Trimming left V 2 bases short and J 3 bases short, with 14 bases between. The CDR3 spans 16 residues. CDR3 in amino acids: CASSLVSGGLYNEQFF. CDR3 nucleotides: TGTGCCAGCAGCTTAGTGTCGGGGGGCCTCTACAATGAGCAGTTCTTC.

This chain links TRBV7-9 with TRBJ1-5; the match to TRBD1 covers 7 bases. This CDR3 is 15 amino acids long. From germline, CDR1 is SEHNR and CDR2 FQNEAQ (reference sequence). Trimming at V came to 0 bases and at J to 1 base, leaving 0 bases not matched to a gene. The CDR3 DNA sequence: TGTGCCAGCAGCTTAGCGGGACAGAGCAATCAGCCCCAGCATTTT. Protein: CASSLAGQSNQPQHF.

J is TRBJ1-5 and V is TRBV28; D perhaps matches TRBD1 (6 bases). CDR3 length equals 15 residues. The germline V and J ends were trimmed by 1 base and 4 bases, with 11 bases remaining between them. In germline, CDR1 is MDHEN, CDR2 SYDVKM. The CDR3 bases are TGTGCCAGCAGTTTATTCCAGGGGAGGAATCAGCCCCAGCATTTT. It is translated as CASSLFQGRNQPQHF. The full variable domain, completed using reference TRBV28 and TRBJ1-5, is DVKVTQSSRYLVKRTGEKVFLECVQDMDHENMFWYRQDPGLGLRLIYFSYDVKMKEKGDIPEGYSVSREKKERFSLILESASTNQTSMYLCASSLFQGRNQPQHFGDGTRLSIL.